The sequence of this T cell receptor (beta chain) was determined in a study of CD8+CD57+ T cells in acquired aplastic anemia. In germline, CDR1 is GTSNPN, CDR2 SVGIG (reference sequence). With 0 bases removed from V and 0 bases from J, the gap between germline ends came to 6 bases. This CDR3 is 14 amino acids long. This clonotype was observed a handful of times. According to the study, genomic DNA was the template for TCR beta VDJ and CDR3 profiling. A single record per CDR3 protein comes from TCRdb applying MiXCR to the reads. The table shows approximately 130,000 distinct CDR3 sequences, with nearly 40% occurring only once. Sequenced patients had shown CD8+CD57+ cell expansion by flow cytometry.

This sequence joins TRBV30 and TRBJ1-5, with D uncertain. The sequenced sample consisted of sorted CD4+, CD8+, or CD8+CD57+ T cells (not recorded which) from PBMCs. This sequence was found in a human donor with aplastic anemia. The CDR3, as DNA: TGTGCCTGGAGTGTTGAGGATAGCAATCAGCCCCAGCATTTT. Translating gives CAWSVEDSNQPQHF.